This TCR beta chain derives from a study of blood T cell repertoires in COVID-19. Study summary: PBMCs, B-cell-depleted T cells, or T cells were the source of the cDNA or gDNA that made up the material.

This CDR3 region has 15 residues. Germline CDR1 and CDR2: WNHNN and SYGVQD (reference sequence). V shed 2 bases and J shed 6 bases, with 17 bases lying between them. Profiled with immunoSEQ multiplex PCR; TCRdb holds only in-frame clones, not every one. The data show around 260,000 clones, with about 88% seen just once and 3.6% held by the top ten. This chain connects TRBV10-1 to TRBJ2-7; tentatively, D is TRBD2 (6 bases). Sequenced input: peripheral blood. This TCR derives from a man between 18 and 29 years old with active or convalescent COVID-19. The CDR3 protein is CASSEETSSLTEQYF. CDR3 coding DNA: TGCGCCAGCAGTGAGGAAACTAGCTCCCTCACCGAGCAGTACTTC.